The rows below give T cell receptor beta chains drawn from one sample of a study of blood T cell repertoires in COVID-19. Assay: immunoSEQ multiplex PCR; the TCRdb copy retains only in-frame clones and omits some. The repertoire holds a few hundred thousand clones, with 65% to 90% as singletons. Sequencing used peripheral blood. The receptors shown here come from a woman in her 70s with COVID-19, enrolled during active disease. The CDR3 runs from the conserved cysteine through the conserved F or W. Fields, in order: J gene, D gene, clone size, V gene, CDR3 DNA, CDR3 protein. A D gene is named only where the DNA matches it firmly. Where a row states a size, it is once, few, many or the class of an expanded clone; other rows omit it.

TRBJ2-7,TRBD1,.,TRBV30,TGTGCCTGGAGCGGGACAGGGGCCTCCGAGCAGTACTTC,CAWSGTGASEQYF
TRBJ1-4,.,.,TRBV19,TGTGCCAGTAGCGTACAGGCAACTAATGAAAAACTGTTTTTT,CASSVQATNEKLFF
TRBJ2-5,TRBD2,.,TRBV3-1/TRBV3-2,TGTGCCAGTTCGACTAGCGGGGGGTTGGAGACCCAGTACTTC,CASSTSGGLETQYF
TRBJ2-2,TRBD2,.,TRBV5-1,TGCGCCAGCAGCTATACAGGGACTAGCGGGGGCCTAGCCGGGGAGCTGTTTTTT,CASSYTGTSGGLAGELFF
TRBJ2-7,.,.,TRBV5-1,TGCGCCAGCAGCGTGGACAGTACCTACGAGCAGTACTTC,CASSVDSTYEQYF
TRBJ1-5,TRBD1,few,TRBV7-2,TGTGCCAGCAGCCCTAAGGGGGGACAGGGGAACAATCAGCCCCAGCATTTT,CASSPKGGQGNNQPQHF
TRBJ1-1,.,.,TRBV11-3,TGTGCCAGCAGCTTACGAGAGCTGAACACTGAAGCTTTCTTT,CASSLRELNTEAFF
TRBJ2-7,.,.,TRBV5-5,TGTGCCAGCAGCTTGGAGAGGCGGGCCTACGAGCAGTACTTC,CASSLERRAYEQYF
TRBJ2-6,.,.,TRBV2,TGTGCCAGCAGGCTCGACGGGGGAGCAGGGGCCAACGTCCTGACTTTC,CASRLDGGAGANVLTF
TRBJ1-2,.,.,TRBV6-5,TGTGCCAGCAGCCCGACAGTTAACTATGGCTACACCTTC,CASSPTVNYGYTF
TRBJ2-4,TRBD2,.,TRBV6-6,TGTGCCAGCAGGTCCCCGGGAGGCAAAAACATTCAGTACTTC,CASRSPGGKNIQYF
TRBJ2-3,.,.,TRBV30,TGTGCCTGGAGTACAGTCACAGATACGCAGTATTTT,CAWSTVTDTQYF
TRBJ2-1,TRBD2,.,TRBV10-3,TGTGCCATCAGCTTAGCGGGGGGCCCCTACAATGAGCAGTTCTTC,CAISLAGGPYNEQFF
TRBJ1-5,.,.,TRBV7-9,TGTGCCAGCGACAACGGACAGACTAATCAGCCCCAGCATTTT,CASDNGQTNQPQHF
TRBJ1-2,.,.,TRBV29-1,TGCAGCGTTGAAGATCTTTGGTCGGGTGGCTACACCTTC,CSVEDLWSGGYTF
TRBJ1-1,TRBD1,.,TRBV19,TGTGCCAGCATGACGCAGGGGGGCACTGAAGCTTTCTTT,CASMTQGGTEAFF
TRBJ1-2,.,.,TRBV6-5,TGTGCCAGCACCCGGTCAGGGGCGCCGGGTGGCTACACCTTC,CASTRSGAPGGYTF
TRBJ1-2,.,once,TRBV19,TGTGCCAGCAACGGGGGACGGAGCGGCTACACCTTC,CASNGGRSGYTF
TRBJ2-5,TRBD2,.,TRBV5-4,TGTGCCAGCAGCTCCGGATCGGGGGGTGAGACCCAGTACTTC,CASSSGSGGETQYF
TRBJ2-7,.,.,TRBV6-2/TRBV6-3,TGTGCCAGCAGTTACGTCCAGGGGTCGTGGGAGCAGTACTTC,CASSYVQGSWEQYF
TRBJ2-3,TRBD2,few,TRBV2,TGTGCCCGCAGCGGGGGAGGAGATACGCAGTATTTT,CARSGGGDTQYF
TRBJ2-5,.,.,TRBV3-1/TRBV3-2,TGTGCCAGCAGTTCCCTAGCGACCCAGTACTTC,CASSSLATQYF
TRBJ2-7,.,.,TRBV6-5,TGTGCCAGCAGTTACTCACAGGGACCCTACGAGCAGTACTTC,CASSYSQGPYEQYF
TRBJ1-1,.,.,TRBV2,TGTGCCAGCAAGGGGGGGGCGCGTGGCACTGAAGCTTTCTTT,CASKGGARGTEAFF
TRBJ1-2,.,.,TRBV10-3,TGTGCCATCAGTGAGTCTACAGGGAGAGGCTACACCTTC,CAISESTGRGYTF
TRBJ1-4,TRBD1,.,TRBV6-2/TRBV6-3,TGTGCCAGCAGTTCACGGACAGGCGGGGTCGATGAAAAACTGTTTTTT,CASSSRTGGVDEKLFF
TRBJ2-1,.,.,TRBV30,TGTGCCTGGAGTGTGGGCACCTACAATGAGCAGTTCTTC,CAWSVGTYNEQFF
TRBJ2-1,TRBD2,.,TRBV5-1,TGCGCCAGCAGCTTGAGAGTTAGCGGGGGGGCGGATAATGAGCAGTTCTTC,CASSLRVSGGADNEQFF
TRBJ1-6,TRBD1,few,TRBV30,TGTGCCTGGACGACAGGGGGAATAAGTTCACCCCTCCACTTT,CAWTTGGISSPLHF
TRBJ2-7,.,.,TRBV9,TGTGCCAGCAGCGTAGAGTGGGGCAGGGGCTACGAGCAGTACTTC,CASSVEWGRGYEQYF
TRBJ1-4,.,.,TRBV4-3,TGCGCCAGCAGCCAAGATATGGGGGCCGGGGAAAAACTGTTTTTT,CASSQDMGAGEKLFF
TRBJ1-1,.,.,TRBV5-4,TGTGCCAGCAGCTTGGGGGGCCCATCTAACACTGAAGCTTTCTTT,CASSLGGPSNTEAFF
TRBJ1-1,TRBD1,.,TRBV3-1/TRBV3-2,TGTGCCAGCAGCCAAGTTCGACAGGGCACTGAAGCTTTCTTT,CASSQVRQGTEAFF
TRBJ2-5,TRBD2,.,TRBV2,TGTGCCAGCAGCTTGTACATAGCGGGGATCCAAGAGACCCAGTACTTC,CASSLYIAGIQETQYF
TRBJ1-3,.,.,TRBV3-1/TRBV3-2,TGTGCCAGCAGCCAAGTTCCGGGGGACACCATATATTTT,CASSQVPGDTIYF
TRBJ1-3,.,few,TRBV3-1/TRBV3-2,TGTGCCAGCAGCCCCGAGGGATTCCGTAACACCATATATTTT,CASSPEGFRNTIYF
TRBJ2-3,TRBD1,.,TRBV4-3,TGCGCCAGCAGCCAAGATTATCTCGGGACAGGGACCACAGATACGCAGTATTTT,CASSQDYLGTGTTDTQYF
TRBJ2-7,.,.,TRBV18,TGTGCCAGCTCACCAGGTACAGGTCAGGTCTACGAGCAGTACTTC,CASSPGTGQVYEQYF
TRBJ2-1,.,.,TRBV9,TGTGCCAGCAGCGTAGGTGGGGGCCTTATCGACAATGAGCAGTTCTTC,CASSVGGGLIDNEQFF
TRBJ1-5,.,once,TRBV19,TGTGCCAGTAGTGACGGGATATTTGGCAATCAGCCCCAGCATTTT,CASSDGIFGNQPQHF